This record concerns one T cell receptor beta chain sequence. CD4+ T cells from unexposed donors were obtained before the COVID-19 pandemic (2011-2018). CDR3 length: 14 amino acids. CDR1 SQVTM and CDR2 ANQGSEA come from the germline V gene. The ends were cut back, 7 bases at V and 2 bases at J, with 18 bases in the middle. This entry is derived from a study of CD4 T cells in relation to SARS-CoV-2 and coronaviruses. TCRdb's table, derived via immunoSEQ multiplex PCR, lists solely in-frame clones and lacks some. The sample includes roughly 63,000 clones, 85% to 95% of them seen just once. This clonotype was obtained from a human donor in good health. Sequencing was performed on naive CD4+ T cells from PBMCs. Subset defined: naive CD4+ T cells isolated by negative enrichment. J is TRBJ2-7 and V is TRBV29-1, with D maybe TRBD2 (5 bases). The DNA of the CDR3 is TGCAGCGCCTTCCTGTCGGGATCTCCCTACGAGCAGTACTTC. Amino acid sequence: CSAFLSGSPYEQYF.